A selection of T cell receptor beta chains follows, all from one sample in a study of CD8 T cells in ankylosing spondylitis. TCRdb re-called the 5' RACE reads through MiXCR, storing one row per CDR3 protein. The sample lists about 240,000 distinct CDR3 sequences, around 7.8% occurring once. Sequencing input: blood, either unsorted or a sorted T cell fraction (not recorded which). These receptors were taken from a male donor with ankylosing spondylitis or in good health (not recorded which). Both conserved end residues are part of each CDR3. A D gene is named only where the DNA matches it firmly. Expanded clones get a size class; other rows say once, few or many, or leave the size out.

j_gene: TRBJ2-1; abundance: many; d_gene: .; v_gene: TRBV10-3; CDR3nt: TGTGCCATCAGTGAGGCGTGGGGGAAAGATGAGCAGTTCTTC; CDR3aa: CAISEAWGKDEQFF
j_gene: TRBJ2-6; abundance: many; d_gene: .; v_gene: TRBV2; CDR3nt: TGTGCCAGCAGTGACGGGGGCTCTGGGGCCAACGTCCTGACTTTC; CDR3aa: CASSDGGSGANVLTF
j_gene: TRBJ2-2; abundance: .; d_gene: TRBD1; v_gene: TRBV11-2; CDR3nt: TGTGCCAGCAGCTCCACCTCTGGGACAGCGCGGCACACCGGGGAGCTGTTTTTT; CDR3aa: CASSSTSGTARHTGELFF
j_gene: TRBJ1-3; abundance: many; d_gene: .; v_gene: TRBV12-3/TRBV12-4; CDR3nt: TGTGCCAGCACCCCCGGAATCTCTGGAAACACCATATATTTT; CDR3aa: CASTPGISGNTIYF
j_gene: TRBJ2-7; abundance: many; d_gene: TRBD1; v_gene: TRBV20-1; CDR3nt: TGCAGTGCTACGGGACAGACCTACGAGCAGTACTTC; CDR3aa: CSATGQTYEQYF
j_gene: TRBJ2-6; abundance: many; d_gene: .; v_gene: TRBV5-6; CDR3nt: TGTGCCAGCTGGGGGTCCAACGTCCTGACTTTC; CDR3aa: CASWGSNVLTF
j_gene: TRBJ2-7; abundance: .; d_gene: .; v_gene: TRBV29-1; CDR3nt: TGCAGCGTTGAAGGATGGGGGGCTAGCTCCTACGAGCAGTACTTC; CDR3aa: CSVEGWGASSYEQYF
j_gene: TRBJ1-4; abundance: many; d_gene: .; v_gene: TRBV12-3/TRBV12-4; CDR3nt: TGTGCCAGCAGTTTGGGGGGGTTTGAGTGGGAAAAACTGTTTTTT; CDR3aa: CASSLGGFEWEKLFF
j_gene: TRBJ2-5; abundance: many; d_gene: .; v_gene: TRBV5-1; CDR3nt: TGCGCCAGCAGCTTGCGGGTTTCGGAGACCCAGTACTTC; CDR3aa: CASSLRVSETQYF
j_gene: TRBJ2-1; abundance: many; d_gene: TRBD1; v_gene: TRBV5-1; CDR3nt: TGCGCCAGCAGCTTCCAAGCAGGGGGCCAGGGCTCCTACAATGAGCAGTTCTTC; CDR3aa: CASSFQAGGQGSYNEQFF
j_gene: TRBJ1-1; abundance: many; d_gene: .; v_gene: TRBV12-3/TRBV12-4; CDR3nt: TGTGCCAGCAGCCCACATGACAGAAACACTGAAGCTTTCTTT; CDR3aa: CASSPHDRNTEAFF
j_gene: TRBJ2-1; abundance: many; d_gene: TRBD2; v_gene: TRBV10-3; CDR3nt: TGTGCCATCACCGGGGGGACTCGACATGGCAATGAGCAGTTCTTC; CDR3aa: CAITGGTRHGNEQFF
j_gene: TRBJ2-3; abundance: many; d_gene: TRBD2; v_gene: TRBV14; CDR3nt: TGTGCCAGCGCGGGGGGCCTCTGGGATACGCAGTATTTT; CDR3aa: CASAGGLWDTQYF
j_gene: TRBJ2-6; abundance: few; d_gene: .; v_gene: TRBV6-1; CDR3nt: TGTGCCAGCAGTCCCCGGGACGGCGAGGGGTCTGGGGCCAACGTCCTGACTTTC; CDR3aa: CASSPRDGEGSGANVLTF
j_gene: TRBJ2-7; abundance: few; d_gene: TRBD1; v_gene: TRBV9; CDR3nt: TGTGCCAGCAGCCCCGGTGCCAGGGGGTACGAGCAGTACTTC; CDR3aa: CASSPGARGYEQYF
j_gene: TRBJ2-1; abundance: many; d_gene: .; v_gene: TRBV5-1; CDR3nt: TGCGCCAGCAGCTTGGGAGCGAGCTCCTACAATGAGCAGTTCTTC; CDR3aa: CASSLGASSYNEQFF
j_gene: TRBJ2-4; abundance: many; d_gene: .; v_gene: TRBV15; CDR3nt: TGTGCCACCAGCAACCCCGCGGGAGCCAAAAACATTCAGTACTTC; CDR3aa: CATSNPAGAKNIQYF
j_gene: TRBJ2-3; abundance: many; d_gene: TRBD1; v_gene: TRBV6-5; CDR3nt: TGTGCCAGCAGTTACTCGGACAGGGGGCGTATAGATACGCAGTATTTT; CDR3aa: CASSYSDRGRIDTQYF
j_gene: TRBJ2-5; abundance: few; d_gene: .; v_gene: TRBV7-2; CDR3nt: TGTGCCAGCAGCTTAGTCACCTTACAGGGAGAGACCCAGTACTTC; CDR3aa: CASSLVTLQGETQYF
j_gene: TRBJ1-4; abundance: .; d_gene: .; v_gene: TRBV6-1; CDR3nt: TGTGCCAGCAGTGAAGCGGGGGGGGTTAATGAAAAACTGTTTTTT; CDR3aa: CASSEAGGVNEKLFF
j_gene: TRBJ2-1; abundance: many; d_gene: TRBD1; v_gene: TRBV5-1; CDR3nt: TGCGCCAGCAGCTCCTGGACAGGGAATGAGCAGTTCTTC; CDR3aa: CASSSWTGNEQFF
j_gene: TRBJ1-6; abundance: many; d_gene: .; v_gene: TRBV20-1; CDR3nt: TGCAGTGCTCGCCGGGGTATCGGAACGAATTCACCCCTCCACTTT; CDR3aa: CSARRGIGTNSPLHF
j_gene: TRBJ2-1; abundance: many; d_gene: TRBD2; v_gene: TRBV7-9; CDR3nt: TGTGCCAGCAGCCGGGGGGAGAGCTCCTACAATGAGCAGTTCTTC; CDR3aa: CASSRGESSYNEQFF
j_gene: TRBJ2-3; abundance: many; d_gene: .; v_gene: TRBV20-1; CDR3nt: TGCAGTGCTTCCGAGGGGAGCGGGTTCGGTTGGGGAGATACGCAGTATTTT; CDR3aa: CSASEGSGFGWGDTQYF
j_gene: TRBJ2-7; abundance: few; d_gene: .; v_gene: TRBV4-1; CDR3nt: TGCGCCAGCAGCCAAGATGAACAGGCCTCCTACGAGCAGTACTTC; CDR3aa: CASSQDEQASYEQYF